This TCR beta chain appears in the sequencing data of a study of T cell responses to AZD1222 COVID-19 vaccine. Across the study: Second doses at about 4 or about 12 weeks were pooled. Overall study results and limits: There were repertoire samples only from the period after the peak T cell response. Targets within unmutated variant regions were reportedly found for nearly half of spike-specific TCRs.

Assay used: immunoSEQ multiplex PCR; TCRdb lists only in-frame clones, some missing. The table lists about 81,000 clones, just over 90% of them singletons. Regarding this clone: Antigen specificity is unknown.

CDR3 length: 14 residues. The germline CDR1 and CDR2 sequences are KGHDR and SFDVKD. Trimming removed 5 bases at V and 7 bases at J, with 11 bases between. This sequence joins TRBV24-1 and TRBJ1-6, with D perhaps matching TRBD1 (5 bases). Sequencing used peripheral blood, obtained on day 0 of AZD1222 vaccination. The receptor comes from an adult in good health. CDR3 nucleotide sequence: TGTGCCACCAGTGGTCGGGACGGCAATTCACCCCTCCACTTT. Protein product: CATSGRDGNSPLHF.